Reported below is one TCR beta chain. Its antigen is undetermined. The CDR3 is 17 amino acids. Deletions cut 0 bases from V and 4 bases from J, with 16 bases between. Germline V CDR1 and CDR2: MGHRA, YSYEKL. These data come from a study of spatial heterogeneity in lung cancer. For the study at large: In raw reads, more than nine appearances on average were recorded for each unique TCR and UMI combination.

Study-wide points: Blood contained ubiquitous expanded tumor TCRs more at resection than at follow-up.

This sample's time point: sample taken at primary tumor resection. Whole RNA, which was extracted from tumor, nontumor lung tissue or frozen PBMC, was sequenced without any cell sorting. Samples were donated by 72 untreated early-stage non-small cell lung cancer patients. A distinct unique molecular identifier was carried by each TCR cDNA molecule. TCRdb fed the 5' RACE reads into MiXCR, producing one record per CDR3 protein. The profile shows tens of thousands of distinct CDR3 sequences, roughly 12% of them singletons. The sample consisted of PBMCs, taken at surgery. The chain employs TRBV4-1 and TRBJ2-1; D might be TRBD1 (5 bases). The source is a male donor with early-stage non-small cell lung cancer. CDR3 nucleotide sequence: TGCGCCAGCAGCCAAGATTGGGGCATTGCAGGGTACAATGAGCAGTTCTTC. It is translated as CASSQDWGIAGYNEQFF.